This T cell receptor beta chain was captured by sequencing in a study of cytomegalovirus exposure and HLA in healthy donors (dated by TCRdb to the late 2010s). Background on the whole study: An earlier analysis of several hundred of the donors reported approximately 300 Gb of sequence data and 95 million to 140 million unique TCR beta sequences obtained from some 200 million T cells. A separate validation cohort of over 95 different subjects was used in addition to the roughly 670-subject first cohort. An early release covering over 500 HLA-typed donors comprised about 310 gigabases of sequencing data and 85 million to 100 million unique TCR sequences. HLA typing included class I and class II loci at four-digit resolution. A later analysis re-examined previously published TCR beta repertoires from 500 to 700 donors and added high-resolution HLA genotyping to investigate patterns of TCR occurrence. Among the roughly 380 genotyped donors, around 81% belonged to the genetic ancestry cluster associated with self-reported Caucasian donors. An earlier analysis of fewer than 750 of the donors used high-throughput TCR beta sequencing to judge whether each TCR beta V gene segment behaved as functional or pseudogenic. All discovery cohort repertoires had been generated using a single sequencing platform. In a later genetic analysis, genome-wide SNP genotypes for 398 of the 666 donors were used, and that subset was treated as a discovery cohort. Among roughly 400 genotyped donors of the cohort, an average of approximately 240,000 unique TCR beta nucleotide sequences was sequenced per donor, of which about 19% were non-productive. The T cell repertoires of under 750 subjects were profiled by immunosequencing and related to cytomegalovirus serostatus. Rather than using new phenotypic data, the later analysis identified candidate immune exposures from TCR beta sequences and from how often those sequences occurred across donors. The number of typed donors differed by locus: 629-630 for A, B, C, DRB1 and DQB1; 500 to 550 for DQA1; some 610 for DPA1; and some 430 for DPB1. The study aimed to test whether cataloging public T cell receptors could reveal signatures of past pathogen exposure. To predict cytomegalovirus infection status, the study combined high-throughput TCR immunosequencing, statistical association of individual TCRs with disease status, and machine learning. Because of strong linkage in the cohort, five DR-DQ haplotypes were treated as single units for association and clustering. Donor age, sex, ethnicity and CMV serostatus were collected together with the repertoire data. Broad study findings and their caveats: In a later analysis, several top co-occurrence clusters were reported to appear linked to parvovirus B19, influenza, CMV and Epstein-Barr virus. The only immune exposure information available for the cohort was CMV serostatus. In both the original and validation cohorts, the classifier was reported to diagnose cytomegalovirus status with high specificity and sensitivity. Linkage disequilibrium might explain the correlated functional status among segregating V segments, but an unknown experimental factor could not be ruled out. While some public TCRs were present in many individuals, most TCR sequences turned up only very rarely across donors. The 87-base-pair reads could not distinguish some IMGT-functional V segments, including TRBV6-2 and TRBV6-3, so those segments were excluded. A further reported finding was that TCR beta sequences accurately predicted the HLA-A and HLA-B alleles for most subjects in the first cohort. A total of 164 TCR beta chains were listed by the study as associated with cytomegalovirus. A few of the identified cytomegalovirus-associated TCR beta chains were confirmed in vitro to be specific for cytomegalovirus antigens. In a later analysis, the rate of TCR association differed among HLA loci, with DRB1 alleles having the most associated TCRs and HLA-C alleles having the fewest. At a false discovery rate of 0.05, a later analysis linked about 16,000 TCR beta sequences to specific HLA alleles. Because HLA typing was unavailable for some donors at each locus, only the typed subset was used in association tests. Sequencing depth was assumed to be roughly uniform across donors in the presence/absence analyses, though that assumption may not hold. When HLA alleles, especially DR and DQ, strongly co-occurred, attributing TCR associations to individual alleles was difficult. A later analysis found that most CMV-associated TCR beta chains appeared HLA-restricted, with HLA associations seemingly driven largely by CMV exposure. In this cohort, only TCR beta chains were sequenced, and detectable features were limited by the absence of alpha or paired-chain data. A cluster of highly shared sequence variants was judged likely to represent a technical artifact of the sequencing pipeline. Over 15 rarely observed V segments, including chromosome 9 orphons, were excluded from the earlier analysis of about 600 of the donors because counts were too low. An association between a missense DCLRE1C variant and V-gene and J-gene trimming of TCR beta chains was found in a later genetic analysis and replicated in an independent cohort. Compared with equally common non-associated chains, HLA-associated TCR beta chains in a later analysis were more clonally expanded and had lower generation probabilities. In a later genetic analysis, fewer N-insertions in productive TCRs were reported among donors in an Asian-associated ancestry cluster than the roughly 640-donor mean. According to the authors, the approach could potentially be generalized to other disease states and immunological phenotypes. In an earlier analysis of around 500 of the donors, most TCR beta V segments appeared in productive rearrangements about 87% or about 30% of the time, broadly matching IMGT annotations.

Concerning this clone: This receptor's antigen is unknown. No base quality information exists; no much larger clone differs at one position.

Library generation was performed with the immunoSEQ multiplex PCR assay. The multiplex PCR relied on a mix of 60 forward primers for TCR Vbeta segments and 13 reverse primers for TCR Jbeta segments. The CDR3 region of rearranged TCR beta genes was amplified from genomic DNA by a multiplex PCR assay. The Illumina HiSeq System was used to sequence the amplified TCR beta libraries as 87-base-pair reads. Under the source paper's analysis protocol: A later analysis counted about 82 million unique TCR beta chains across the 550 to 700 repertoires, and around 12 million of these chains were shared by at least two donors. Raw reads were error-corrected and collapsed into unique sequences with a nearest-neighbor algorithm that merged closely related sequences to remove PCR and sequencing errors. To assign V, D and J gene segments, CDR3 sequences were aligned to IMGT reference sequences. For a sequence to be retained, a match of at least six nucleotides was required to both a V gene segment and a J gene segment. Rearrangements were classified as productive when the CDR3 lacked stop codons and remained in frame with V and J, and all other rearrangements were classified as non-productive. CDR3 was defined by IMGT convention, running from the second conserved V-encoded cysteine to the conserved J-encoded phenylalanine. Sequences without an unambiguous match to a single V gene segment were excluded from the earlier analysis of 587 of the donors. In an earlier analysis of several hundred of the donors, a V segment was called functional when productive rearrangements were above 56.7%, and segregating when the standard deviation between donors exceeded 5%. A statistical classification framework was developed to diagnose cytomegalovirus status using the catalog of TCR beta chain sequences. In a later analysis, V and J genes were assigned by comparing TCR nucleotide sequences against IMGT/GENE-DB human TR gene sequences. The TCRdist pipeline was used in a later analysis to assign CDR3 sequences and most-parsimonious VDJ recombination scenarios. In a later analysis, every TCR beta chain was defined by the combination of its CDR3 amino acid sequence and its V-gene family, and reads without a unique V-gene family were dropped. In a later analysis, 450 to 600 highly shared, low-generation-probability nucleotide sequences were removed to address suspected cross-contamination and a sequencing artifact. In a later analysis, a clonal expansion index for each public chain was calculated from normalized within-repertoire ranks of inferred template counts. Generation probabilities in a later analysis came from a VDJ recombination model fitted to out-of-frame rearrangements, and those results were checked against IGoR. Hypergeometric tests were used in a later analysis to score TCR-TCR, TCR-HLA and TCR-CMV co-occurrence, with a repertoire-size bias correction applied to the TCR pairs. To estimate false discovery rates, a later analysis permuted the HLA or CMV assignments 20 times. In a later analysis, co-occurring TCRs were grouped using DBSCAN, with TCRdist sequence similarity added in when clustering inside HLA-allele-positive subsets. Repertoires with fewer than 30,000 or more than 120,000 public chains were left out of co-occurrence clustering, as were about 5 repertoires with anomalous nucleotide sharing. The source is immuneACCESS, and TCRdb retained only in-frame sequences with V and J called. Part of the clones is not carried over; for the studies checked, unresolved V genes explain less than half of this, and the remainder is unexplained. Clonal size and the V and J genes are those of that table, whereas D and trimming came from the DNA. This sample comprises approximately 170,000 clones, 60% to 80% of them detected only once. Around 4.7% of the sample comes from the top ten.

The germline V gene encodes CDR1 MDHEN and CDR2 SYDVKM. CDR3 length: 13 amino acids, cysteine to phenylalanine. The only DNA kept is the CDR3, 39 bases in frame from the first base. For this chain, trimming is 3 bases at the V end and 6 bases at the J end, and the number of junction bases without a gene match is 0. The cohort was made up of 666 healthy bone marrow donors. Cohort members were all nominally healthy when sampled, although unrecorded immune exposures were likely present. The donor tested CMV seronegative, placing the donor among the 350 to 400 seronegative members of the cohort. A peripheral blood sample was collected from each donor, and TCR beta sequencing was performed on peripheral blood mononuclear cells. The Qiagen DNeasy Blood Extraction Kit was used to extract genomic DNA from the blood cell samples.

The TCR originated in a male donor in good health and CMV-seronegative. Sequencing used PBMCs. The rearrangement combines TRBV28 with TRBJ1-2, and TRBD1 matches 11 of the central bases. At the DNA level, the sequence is TGTGCCAGCAGTTTGGGACAGGGGGATGGCTACACCTTC. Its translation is CASSLGQGDGYTF.